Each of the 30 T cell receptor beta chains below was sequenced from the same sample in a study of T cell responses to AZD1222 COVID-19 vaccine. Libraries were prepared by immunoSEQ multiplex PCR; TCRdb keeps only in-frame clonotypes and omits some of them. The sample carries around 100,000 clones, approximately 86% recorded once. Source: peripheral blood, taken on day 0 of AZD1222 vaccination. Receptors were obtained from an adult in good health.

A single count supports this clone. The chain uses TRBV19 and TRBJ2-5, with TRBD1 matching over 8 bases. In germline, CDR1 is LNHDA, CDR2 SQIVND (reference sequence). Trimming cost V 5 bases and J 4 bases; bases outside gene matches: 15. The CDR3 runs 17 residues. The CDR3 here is CASSPPPGGPSPETQYF. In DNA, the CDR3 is TGTGCCAGTAGTCCCCCCCCAGGGGGCCCTTCGCCAGAGACCCAGTACTTC.

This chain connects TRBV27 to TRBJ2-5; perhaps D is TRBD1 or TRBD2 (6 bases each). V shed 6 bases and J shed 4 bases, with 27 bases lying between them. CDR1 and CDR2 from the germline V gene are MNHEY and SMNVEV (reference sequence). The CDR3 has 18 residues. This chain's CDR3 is CASSFKGGGPTTRETQYF. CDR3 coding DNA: TGTGCCAGCAGCTTTAAAGGGGGAGGACCTACCACCAGAGAGACCCAGTACTTC.

The CDR3 reads CASSDSPRGAEAFF. The CDR3 DNA reads TGTGCCAGCAGCGATAGCCCCAGGGGGGCTGAAGCTTTCTTT. The V gene is TRBV9, the J gene TRBJ1-1; 7 bases agree with TRBD1. CDR1 and CDR2 from the germline V gene are SGDLS and YYNGEE. V shed 3 bases, J shed 6 bases, and the junction held 8 bases outside the gene matches. The CDR3 has 14 amino acids.

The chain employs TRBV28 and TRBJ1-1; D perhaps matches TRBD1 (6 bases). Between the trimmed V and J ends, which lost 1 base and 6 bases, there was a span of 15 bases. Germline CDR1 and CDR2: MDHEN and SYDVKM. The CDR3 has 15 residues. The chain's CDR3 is CASSLFTYRVAEAFF. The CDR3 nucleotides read TGTGCCAGCAGTTTATTTACGTACAGGGTCGCTGAAGCTTTCTTT.

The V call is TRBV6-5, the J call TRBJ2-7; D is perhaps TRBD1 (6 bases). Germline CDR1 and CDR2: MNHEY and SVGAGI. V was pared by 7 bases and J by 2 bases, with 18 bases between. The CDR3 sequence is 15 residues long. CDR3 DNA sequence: TGTGCCAGCAACCCTACCGGGACATGGCCCTACGAGCAGTACTTC. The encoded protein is CASNPTGTWPYEQYF.

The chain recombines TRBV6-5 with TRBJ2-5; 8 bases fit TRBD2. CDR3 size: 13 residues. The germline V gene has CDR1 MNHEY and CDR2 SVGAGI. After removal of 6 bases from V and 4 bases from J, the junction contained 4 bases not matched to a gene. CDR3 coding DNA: TGTGCCAGCAGAAGCGGGAGTACAGAGACCCAGTACTTC. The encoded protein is CASRSGSTETQYF.

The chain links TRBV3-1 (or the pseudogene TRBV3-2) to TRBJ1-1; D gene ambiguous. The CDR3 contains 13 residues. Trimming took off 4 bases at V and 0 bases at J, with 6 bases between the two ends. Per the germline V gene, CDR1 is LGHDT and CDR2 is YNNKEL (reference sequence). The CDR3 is CASSPRVNTEAFF. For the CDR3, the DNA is TGTGCCAGCAGCCCTAGGGTGAACACTGAAGCTTTCTTT.

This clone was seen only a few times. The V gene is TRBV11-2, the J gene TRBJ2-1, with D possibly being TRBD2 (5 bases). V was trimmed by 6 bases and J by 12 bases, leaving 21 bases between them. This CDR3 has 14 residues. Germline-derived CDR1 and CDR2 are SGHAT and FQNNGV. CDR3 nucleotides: TGTGCCAGCAGTTCCCGAGGGAATAGTGTTCGGCAGTTCTTC. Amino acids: CASSSRGNSVRQFF.

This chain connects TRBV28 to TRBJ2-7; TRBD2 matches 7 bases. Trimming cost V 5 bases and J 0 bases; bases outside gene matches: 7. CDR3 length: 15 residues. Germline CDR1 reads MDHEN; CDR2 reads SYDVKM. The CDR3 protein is CASSLSGSSSYEQYF. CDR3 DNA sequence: TGTGCCAGCAGTCTTAGCGGGTCGAGCTCCTACGAGCAGTACTTC.

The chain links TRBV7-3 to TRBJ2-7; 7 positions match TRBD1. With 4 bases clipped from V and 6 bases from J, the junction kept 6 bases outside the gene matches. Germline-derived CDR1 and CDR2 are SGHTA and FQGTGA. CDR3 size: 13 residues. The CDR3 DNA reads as TGTGCCAGCAGCTCCCGACAGGGTGGCGAGCAGTACTTC. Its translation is CASSSRQGGEQYF.

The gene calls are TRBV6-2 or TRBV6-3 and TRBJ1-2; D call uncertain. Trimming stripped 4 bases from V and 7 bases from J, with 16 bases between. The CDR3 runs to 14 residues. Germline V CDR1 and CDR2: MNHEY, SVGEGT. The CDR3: CASSSGGRGIGYTF. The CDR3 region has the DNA TGTGCCAGCAGTTCCGGCGGACGAGGGATTGGCTACACCTTC.

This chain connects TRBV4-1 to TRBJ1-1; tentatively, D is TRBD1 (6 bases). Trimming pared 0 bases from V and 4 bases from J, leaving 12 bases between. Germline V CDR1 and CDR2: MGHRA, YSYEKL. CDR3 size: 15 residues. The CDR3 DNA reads TGCGCCAGCAGCCAAGATGGGGGGGCGGTCACTGAAGCTTTCTTT. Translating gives CASSQDGGAVTEAFF.

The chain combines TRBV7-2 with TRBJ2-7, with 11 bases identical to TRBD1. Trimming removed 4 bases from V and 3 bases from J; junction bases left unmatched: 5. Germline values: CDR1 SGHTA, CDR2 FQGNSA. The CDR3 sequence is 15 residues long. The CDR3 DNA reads TGTGCCAGCAGCTCCACCGGGACAGGGGGCTACGAGCAGTACTTC. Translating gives CASSSTGTGGYEQYF.

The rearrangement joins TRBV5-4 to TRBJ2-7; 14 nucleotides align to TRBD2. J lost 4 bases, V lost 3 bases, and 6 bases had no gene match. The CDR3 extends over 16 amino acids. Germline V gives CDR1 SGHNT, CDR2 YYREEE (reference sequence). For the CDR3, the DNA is TGTGCCAGCAGCTCGGGACTAGCGGGAGTAGGATACGAGCAGTACTTC. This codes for CASSSGLAGVGYEQYF.

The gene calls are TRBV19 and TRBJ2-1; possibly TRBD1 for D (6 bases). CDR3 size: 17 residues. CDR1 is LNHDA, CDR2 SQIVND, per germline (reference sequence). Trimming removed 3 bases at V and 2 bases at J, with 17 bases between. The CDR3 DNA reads TGTGCCAGTAGTATCCCCGGTGAGGGGGTGACCTACAATGAGCAGTTCTTC. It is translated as CASSIPGEGVTYNEQFF.

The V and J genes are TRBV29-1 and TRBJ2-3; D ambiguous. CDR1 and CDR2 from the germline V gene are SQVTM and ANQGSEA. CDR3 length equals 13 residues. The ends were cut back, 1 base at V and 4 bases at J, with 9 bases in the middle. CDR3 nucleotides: TGCAGCGTTGAAGCCTACGAGGCAGATACGCAGTATTTT. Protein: CSVEAYEADTQYF.

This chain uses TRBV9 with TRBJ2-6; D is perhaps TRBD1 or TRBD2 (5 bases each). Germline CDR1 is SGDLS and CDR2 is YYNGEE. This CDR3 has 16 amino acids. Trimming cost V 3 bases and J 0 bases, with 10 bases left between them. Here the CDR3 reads CASSGGALSGANVLTF. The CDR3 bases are TGTGCCAGCAGCGGAGGGGCCCTCTCTGGGGCCAACGTCCTGACTTTC.

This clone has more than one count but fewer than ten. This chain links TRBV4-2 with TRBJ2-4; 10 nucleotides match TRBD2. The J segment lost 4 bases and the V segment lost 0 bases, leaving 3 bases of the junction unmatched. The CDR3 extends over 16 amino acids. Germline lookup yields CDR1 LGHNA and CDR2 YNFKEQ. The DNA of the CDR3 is TGTGCCAGCAGCCAAGATCTAGCGGGAGTTAAAAACATTCAGTACTTC. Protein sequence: CASSQDLAGVKNIQYF.

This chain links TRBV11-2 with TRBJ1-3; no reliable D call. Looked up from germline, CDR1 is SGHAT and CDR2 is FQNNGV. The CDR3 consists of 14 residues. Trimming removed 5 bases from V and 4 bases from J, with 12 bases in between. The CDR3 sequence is CASSQDLTGNTIYF. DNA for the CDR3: TGTGCCAGCAGCCAAGATTTGACAGGAAACACCATATATTTT.

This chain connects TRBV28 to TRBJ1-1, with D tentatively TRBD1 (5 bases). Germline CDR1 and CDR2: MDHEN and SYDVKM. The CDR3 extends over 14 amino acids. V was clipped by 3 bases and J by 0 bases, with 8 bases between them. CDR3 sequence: CASSFRTMNTEAFF. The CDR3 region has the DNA TGTGCCAGCAGTTTCCGGACAATGAACACTGAAGCTTTCTTT.

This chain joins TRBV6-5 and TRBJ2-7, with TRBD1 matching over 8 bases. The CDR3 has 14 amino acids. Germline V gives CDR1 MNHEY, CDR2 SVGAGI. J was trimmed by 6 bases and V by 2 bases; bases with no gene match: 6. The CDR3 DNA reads TGTGCCAGCAGTTACCGGGGACAGGCGACCGAGCAGTACTTC. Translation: CASSYRGQATEQYF.

The CDR3 is CASSRGRFITDTQYF. For the CDR3, the DNA is TGTGCCAGCAGCCGGGGACGATTTATCACAGATACGCAGTATTTT. The gene calls are TRBV5-4 and TRBJ2-3; D tentatively fits TRBD1 or TRBD2 (5 bases each). The length of the CDR3 is 15 residues. CDR1 is SGHNT, CDR2 YYREEE, per germline (reference sequence). Trimming shortened V by 4 bases and J by 2 bases, and 14 bases separated the two germline ends.

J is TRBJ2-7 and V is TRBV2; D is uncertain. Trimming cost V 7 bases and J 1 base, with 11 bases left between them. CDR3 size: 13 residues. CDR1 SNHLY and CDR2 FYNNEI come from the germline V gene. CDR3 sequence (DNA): TGTGCCAGCACCCGGGCCGGATCCTACGAGCAGTACTTC. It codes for CASTRAGSYEQYF.

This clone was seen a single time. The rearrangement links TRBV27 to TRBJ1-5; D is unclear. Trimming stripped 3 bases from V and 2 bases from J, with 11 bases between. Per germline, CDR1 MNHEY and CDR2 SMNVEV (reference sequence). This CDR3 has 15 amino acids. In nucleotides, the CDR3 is TGTGCCAGCAGTTTGCCACTGGTGGGCAATCAGCCCCAGCATTTT. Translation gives CASSLPLVGNQPQHF.

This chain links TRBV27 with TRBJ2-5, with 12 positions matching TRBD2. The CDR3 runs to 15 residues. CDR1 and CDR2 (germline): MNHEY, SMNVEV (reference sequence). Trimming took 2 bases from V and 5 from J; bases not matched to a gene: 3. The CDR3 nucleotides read TGTGCCAGCAGTTTAACTAGCGGGAGGTTTGAGACCCAGTACTTC. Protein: CASSLTSGRFETQYF.

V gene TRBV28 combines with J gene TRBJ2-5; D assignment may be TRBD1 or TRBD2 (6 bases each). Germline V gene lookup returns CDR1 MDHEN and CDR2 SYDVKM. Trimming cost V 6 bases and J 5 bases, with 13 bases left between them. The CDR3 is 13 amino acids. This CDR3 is CASSDTGRETQYF. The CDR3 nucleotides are TGTGCCAGCAGCGACACAGGGAGGGAGACCCAGTACTTC.

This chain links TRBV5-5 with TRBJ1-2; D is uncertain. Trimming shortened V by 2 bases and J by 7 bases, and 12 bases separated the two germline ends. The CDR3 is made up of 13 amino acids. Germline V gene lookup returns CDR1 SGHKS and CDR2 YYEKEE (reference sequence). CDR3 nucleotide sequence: TGTGCCAGCAGCTTCGGGGTGGACGGTGGCTACACCTTC. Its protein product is CASSFGVDGGYTF.

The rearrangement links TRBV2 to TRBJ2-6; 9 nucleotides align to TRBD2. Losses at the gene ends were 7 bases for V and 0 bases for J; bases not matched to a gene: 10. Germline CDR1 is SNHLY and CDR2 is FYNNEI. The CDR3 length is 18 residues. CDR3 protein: CASTPTSGLHSGANVLTF. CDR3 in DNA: TGTGCCAGCACTCCCACTAGCGGGCTACACTCTGGGGCCAACGTCCTGACTTTC.

In DNA form, the CDR3 reads TGCAGTGCAAGTTTCCCAACCGGGACAGCCGGGGATCAGCCCCAGCATTTT. It is translated as CSASFPTGTAGDQPQHF. J is TRBJ1-5 and V is TRBV20-1, with 7 bases matching TRBD1. V trimming: 6 bases; J trimming: 5 bases; junction bases outside the gene matches: 19. This CDR3 contains 17 residues. The germline CDR1 and CDR2 sequences are DFQATT and SNEGSKA (reference sequence).

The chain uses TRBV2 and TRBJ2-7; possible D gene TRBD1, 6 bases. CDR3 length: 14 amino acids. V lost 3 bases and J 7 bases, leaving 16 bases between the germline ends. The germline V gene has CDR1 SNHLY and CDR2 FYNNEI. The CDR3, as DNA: TGTGCCAGCAGTGAGGGCAGGGGTCGAGGGGAGCAGTACTTC. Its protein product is CASSEGRGRGEQYF.